The 6 T cell receptor beta chains below come from one sample, sequenced in a study of blood T cell repertoires in COVID-19. Here immunoSEQ multiplex PCR was the method, and the copy in TCRdb shows in-frame clones only, minus some. The sample shows around 180,000 clones, about 80% of them seen only once. The sample comprised peripheral blood. These receptors all stem from a human donor in a cohort sampled during active COVID-19.

The rearrangement joins TRBV29-1 to TRBJ1-2; maybe TRBD1 (6 bases). This CDR3 has 13 residues. Germline lookup yields CDR1 SQVTM and CDR2 ANQGSEA. The germline V and J ends were trimmed by 3 bases and 7 bases, with 15 bases remaining between them. Here the CDR3 DNA reads TGCAGCGTTGACGCCGCAGGGGCTGGTGGCTACACCTTC. Translating it yields CSVDAAGAGGYTF.

This chain connects TRBV6-1 to TRBJ2-7; 15 nucleotides agree with TRBD2. CDR1 and CDR2 (germline): MNHNS, SASEGT. V trimming: 4 bases; J trimming: 2 bases; junction bases outside the gene matches: 9. The CDR3 totals 18 residues. CDR3 sequence (DNA): TGTGCCAGCAGTGGGACTAGCGGGGGGGAGCCTTTAACCTACGAGCAGTACTTC. It is translated as CASSGTSGGEPLTYEQYF.

J is TRBJ1-5 and V is TRBV4-1; 9 bases fit TRBD1. The germline gives CDR1 MGHRA, CDR2 YSYEKL. The length of the CDR3 is 14 residues. V lost 4 bases and J lost 6; bases outside the gene matches: 4. The CDR3 region has the DNA TGCGCCAGCAGCCCGAGGGACAGGGTTCAGCCCCAGCATTTT. This gives the protein CASSPRDRVQPQHF.

V is TRBV18 and J is TRBJ2-7; TRBD1 matches 8 bases. Trimming took 2 bases from V and 1 from J; bases not matched to a gene: 10. The CDR3 extends over 17 amino acids. Germline CDR1 KGHSH, CDR2 LQKENI. The CDR3: CASSPVSGQGQSYEQYF. In nucleotides, the CDR3 is TGTGCCAGCTCACCAGTTTCTGGACAGGGACAATCCTACGAGCAGTACTTC. The complete variable domain, with remaining parts taken from reference TRBV18 and TRBJ2-7, reads NAGVMQNPRHLVRRRGQEARLRCSPMKGHSHVYWYRQLPEEGLKFMVYLQKENIIDESGMPKERFSAEFPKEGPSILRIQQVVRGDSAAYFCASSPVSGQGQSYEQYFGPGTRLTVT.

This clone showed up just a few times. This chain links TRBV6-2 or TRBV6-3 with TRBJ1-6, with D possibly being TRBD1 (6 bases). V was trimmed by 5 bases and J by 8 bases, leaving 22 bases between them. The CDR3 is 17 amino acids. Germline CDR1 MNHEY, CDR2 SVGEGT. CDR3 sequence reads: CASSGRQVDSLDSPLHF. The CDR3 DNA follows: TGTGCCAGCAGTGGGCGACAGGTGGACTCTCTTGATTCACCCCTCCACTTT.

V and J are TRBV2 and TRBJ2-5; a possible D gene is TRBD1 (5 bases). Trimming removed 6 bases at V and 7 bases at J, with 18 bases between. Germline loops: CDR1 SNHLY, CDR2 FYNNEI. The CDR3 length is 14 residues. CDR3 in amino acids: CASRPGHFNGTQYF. The CDR3, as DNA: TGTGCCAGCAGGCCCGGACATTTTAACGGGACCCAGTACTTC.